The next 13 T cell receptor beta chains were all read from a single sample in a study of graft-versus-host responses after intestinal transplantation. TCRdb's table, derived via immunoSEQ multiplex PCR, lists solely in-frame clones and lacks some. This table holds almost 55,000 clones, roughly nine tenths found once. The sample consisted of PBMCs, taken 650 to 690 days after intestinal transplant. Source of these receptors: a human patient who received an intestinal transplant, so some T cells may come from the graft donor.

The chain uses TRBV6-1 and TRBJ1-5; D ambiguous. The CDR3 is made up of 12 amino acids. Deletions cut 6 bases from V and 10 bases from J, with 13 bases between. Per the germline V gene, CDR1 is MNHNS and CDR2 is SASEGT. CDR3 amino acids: CASRVMGGPQHF. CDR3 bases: TGTGCCAGCAGGGTTATGGGAGGACCCCAGCATTTT.

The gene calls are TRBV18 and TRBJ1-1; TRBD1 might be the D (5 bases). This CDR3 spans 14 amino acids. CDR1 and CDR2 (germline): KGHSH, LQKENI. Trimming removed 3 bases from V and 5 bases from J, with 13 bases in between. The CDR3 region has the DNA TGTGCCAGCTCACCGAGGGACCCGCTAACTGAAGCTTTCTTT. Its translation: CASSPRDPLTEAFF.

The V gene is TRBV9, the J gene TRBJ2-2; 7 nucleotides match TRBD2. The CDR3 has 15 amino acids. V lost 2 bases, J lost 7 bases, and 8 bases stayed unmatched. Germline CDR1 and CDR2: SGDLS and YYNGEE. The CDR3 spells CASSVSGGGGGELFF. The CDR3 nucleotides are TGTGCCAGCAGCGTCTCGGGCGGGGGAGGCGGGGAGCTGTTTTTT.

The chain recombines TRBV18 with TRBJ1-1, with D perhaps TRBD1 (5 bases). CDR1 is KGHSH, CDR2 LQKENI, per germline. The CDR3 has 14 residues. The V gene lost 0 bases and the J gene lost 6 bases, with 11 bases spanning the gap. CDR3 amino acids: CASSPPSGSAEAFF. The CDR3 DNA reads TGTGCCAGCTCACCACCTTCAGGGTCCGCTGAAGCTTTCTTT. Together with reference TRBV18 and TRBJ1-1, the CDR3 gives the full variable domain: NAGVMQNPRHLVRRRGQEARLRCSPMKGHSHVYWYRQLPEEGLKFMVYLQKENIIDESGMPKERFSAEFPKEGPSILRIQQVVRGDSAAYFCASSPPSGSAEAFFGQGTRLTVV.

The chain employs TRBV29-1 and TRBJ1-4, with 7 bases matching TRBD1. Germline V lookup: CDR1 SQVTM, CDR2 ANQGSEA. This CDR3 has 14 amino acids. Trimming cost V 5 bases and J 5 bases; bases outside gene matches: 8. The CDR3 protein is CSVSPGTANEKLFF. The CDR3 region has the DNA TGCAGCGTTTCCCCCGGGACAGCCAATGAAAAACTGTTTTTT.

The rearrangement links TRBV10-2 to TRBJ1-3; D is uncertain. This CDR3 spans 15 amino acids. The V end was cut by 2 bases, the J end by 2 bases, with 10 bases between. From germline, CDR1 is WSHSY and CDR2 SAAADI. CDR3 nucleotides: TGCGCCAGCAGTGAGATGGTTATTGCTGGAAACACCATATATTTT. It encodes CASSEMVIAGNTIYF.

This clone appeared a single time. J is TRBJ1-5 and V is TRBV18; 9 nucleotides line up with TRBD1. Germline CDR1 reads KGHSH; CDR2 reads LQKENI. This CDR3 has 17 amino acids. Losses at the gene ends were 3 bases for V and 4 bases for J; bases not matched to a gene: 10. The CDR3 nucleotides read TGTGCCAGCTCACCTCGCTCCCAACAGGGGGCAAATCAGCCCCAGCATTTT. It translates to CASSPRSQQGANQPQHF.

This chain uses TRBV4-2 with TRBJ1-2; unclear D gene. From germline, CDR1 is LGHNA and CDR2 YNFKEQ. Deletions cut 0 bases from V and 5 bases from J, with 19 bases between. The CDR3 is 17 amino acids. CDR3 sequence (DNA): TGTGCCAGCAGCCAAGATGTACAGCGTAATTATGGATATGGCTACACCTTC. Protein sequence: CASSQDVQRNYGYGYTF.

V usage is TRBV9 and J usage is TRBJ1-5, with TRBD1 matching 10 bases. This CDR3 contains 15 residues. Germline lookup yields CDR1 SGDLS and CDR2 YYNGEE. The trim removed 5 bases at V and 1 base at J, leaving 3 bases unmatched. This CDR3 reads CASSPTGGSNQPQHF. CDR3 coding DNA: TGTGCCAGCAGTCCGACAGGGGGCAGCAATCAGCCCCAGCATTTT.

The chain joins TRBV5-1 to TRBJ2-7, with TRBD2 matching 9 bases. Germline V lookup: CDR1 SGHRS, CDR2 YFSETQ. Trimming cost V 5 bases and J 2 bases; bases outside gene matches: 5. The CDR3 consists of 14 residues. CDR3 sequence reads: CASSIGGGAYEQYF. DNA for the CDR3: TGCGCCAGCAGTATTGGCGGGGGGGCCTACGAGCAGTACTTC.

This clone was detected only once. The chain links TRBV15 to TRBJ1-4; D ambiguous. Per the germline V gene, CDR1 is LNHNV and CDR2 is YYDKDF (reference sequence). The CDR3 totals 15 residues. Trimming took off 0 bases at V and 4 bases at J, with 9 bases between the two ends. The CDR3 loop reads CATSRDRSSNEKLFF. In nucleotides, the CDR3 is TGTGCCACCAGCAGAGACAGGAGTAGTAATGAAAAACTGTTTTTT.

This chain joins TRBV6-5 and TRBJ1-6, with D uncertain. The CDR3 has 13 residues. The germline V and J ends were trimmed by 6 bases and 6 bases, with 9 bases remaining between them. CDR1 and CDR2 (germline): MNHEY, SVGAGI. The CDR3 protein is CASRDFFNSPLHF. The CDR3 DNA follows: TGTGCCAGCAGGGACTTCTTTAATTCACCCCTCCACTTT.

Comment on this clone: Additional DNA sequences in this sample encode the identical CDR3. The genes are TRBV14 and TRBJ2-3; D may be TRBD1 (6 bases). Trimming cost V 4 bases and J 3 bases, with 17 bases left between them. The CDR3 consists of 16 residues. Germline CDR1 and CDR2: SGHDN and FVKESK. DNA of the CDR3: TGTGCCAGCAGCCCAGGGACAAGAGGCTATACAGATACGCAGTATTTT. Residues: CASSPGTRGYTDTQYF.